Listed below are T cell receptor beta chains from one sample, sequenced in a study of blood T cell repertoires in COVID-19. The data were produced by immunoSEQ multiplex PCR, yet TCRdb's version contains in-frame clones alone and is incomplete. Found here are some 89,000 clones, 90% of them singletons; the top ten hold 1.7%. The sequencing sample was made of peripheral blood. Receptor source: a man aged 60 to 75 with acute or convalescent COVID-19. The CDR3 runs from the conserved cysteine through the conserved F or W. Fields, in order: V gene, D gene, J gene, CDR3 length, clone size, CDR3 protein, CDR3 DNA. The D gene is left open where the match is weak. Not all rows give a size; the values are once, few, many and, for expanded clones, a class.

V: TRBV5-6
D: NA
J: TRBJ1-1
length: 13
size: NA
CDR3: CASSLLPGTEAFF
DNA: TGTGCCAGCAGCTTGTTACCGGGCACTGAAGCTTTCTTT

V: TRBV11-3
D: TRBD1
J: TRBJ2-2
length: 16
size: NA
CDR3: CASSLGTGGGTGELFF
DNA: TGTGCCAGCAGCTTAGGGACAGGGGGTGGAACCGGGGAGCTGTTTTTT

V: TRBV10-3
D: TRBD1
J: TRBJ1-5
length: 16
size: once
CDR3: CAISESPGGPNQPQHF
DNA: TGTGCCATCAGTGAATCCCCAGGGGGCCCCAATCAGCCCCAGCATTTT

V: TRBV7-9
D: NA
J: TRBJ1-6
length: 15
size: NA
CDR3: CASSHRESYNSPLHF
DNA: TGTGCCAGCAGTCACAGGGAGTCCTATAATTCACCCCTCCACTTT

V: TRBV6-5
D: NA
J: TRBJ2-2
length: 16
size: NA
CDR3: CASSYSPQGIDGELFF
DNA: TGTGCCAGCAGTTACTCACCCCAGGGGATAGACGGGGAGCTGTTTTTT

V: TRBV23-1
D: NA
J: TRBJ1-1
length: 17
size: NA
CDR3: CASSQSTSDRGDTEAFF
DNA: TGCGCCAGCAGTCAATCCACCTCGGACCGGGGGGACACTGAAGCTTTCTTT

V: TRBV5-6
D: NA
J: TRBJ2-7
length: 17
size: few
CDR3: CASSLAGWLQVSYEQYF
DNA: TGTGCCAGCAGCTTGGCCGGGTGGTTACAGGTCTCCTACGAGCAGTACTTC

V: TRBV5-1
D: NA
J: TRBJ1-1
length: 13
size: NA
CDR3: CASSVQDNTEAFF
DNA: TGCGCCAGCAGCGTACAGGATAACACTGAAGCTTTCTTT

V: TRBV6-5
D: TRBD1
J: TRBJ1-2
length: 12
size: NA
CDR3: CASSTGGRGYTF
DNA: TGTGCCAGCAGTACAGGGGGCAGGGGCTACACCTTC

V: TRBV6-2/TRBV6-3
D: TRBD1
J: TRBJ1-1
length: 15
size: NA
CDR3: CASSEQGAPDTEAFF
DNA: TGTGCCAGCAGCGAGCAGGGGGCTCCAGACACTGAAGCTTTCTTT

V: TRBV19
D: NA
J: TRBJ1-1
length: 13
size: NA
CDR3: CASSTQGNTEAFF
DNA: TGTGCCAGTAGTACCCAGGGGAACACTGAAGCTTTCTTT

V: TRBV19
D: TRBD1
J: TRBJ1-1
length: 14
size: NA
CDR3: CASILTGDRAEAFF
DNA: TGTGCCAGTATCCTAACAGGGGATCGGGCTGAAGCTTTCTTT

V: TRBV18
D: NA
J: TRBJ1-5
length: 16
size: NA
CDR3: CASSPSVSNSNQPQHF
DNA: TGTGCCAGCTCACCTTCGGTAAGCAATAGCAATCAGCCCCAGCATTTT

V: TRBV14
D: TRBD2
J: TRBJ2-1
length: 18
size: NA
CDR3: CASSFTHGAGYSYNEQFF
DNA: TGTGCCAGCAGCTTCACCCATGGAGCGGGGTACTCCTACAATGAGCAGTTCTTC

V: TRBV6-6
D: NA
J: TRBJ1-5
length: 14
size: few
CDR3: CASRTGQSNQPQHF
DNA: TGTGCCAGCAGAACCGGACAAAGCAATCAGCCCCAGCATTTT

V: TRBV7-9
D: TRBD2
J: TRBJ2-3
length: 18
size: NA
CDR3: CASSREVRLAGGTDTQYF
DNA: TGTGCCAGCAGCAGAGAGGTCAGACTAGCGGGGGGCACAGATACGCAGTATTTT

V: TRBV5-8
D: NA
J: TRBJ1-6
length: 15
size: NA
CDR3: CASSFRQAVGSPLHF
DNA: TGTGCCAGCAGCTTCCGACAGGCCGTAGGTTCACCCCTCCACTTT

V: TRBV7-2
D: TRBD1
J: TRBJ1-5
length: 15
size: NA
CDR3: CASSPQGASNQPQHF
DNA: TGTGCCAGCAGCCCCCAGGGGGCTAGCAATCAGCCCCAGCATTTT

V: TRBV12-2
D: NA
J: TRBJ1-1
length: 15
size: NA
CDR3: CASRQDRGPNTEAFF
DNA: TGTGCAAGTCGCCAAGACAGGGGGCCGAACACTGAAGCTTTCTTT

V: TRBV6-5
D: TRBD1
J: TRBJ1-5
length: 15
size: NA
CDR3: CASSYTGTGNQPQHF
DNA: TGTGCCAGCAGTTACACCGGGACAGGGAATCAGCCCCAGCATTTT

V: TRBV20-1
D: NA
J: TRBJ2-3
length: 14
size: once
CDR3: CSASFGRSTDTQYF
DNA: TGCAGTGCTAGTTTTGGCAGGTCCACAGATACGCAGTATTTT

V: TRBV5-1
D: NA
J: TRBJ1-2
length: 14
size: NA
CDR3: CASSEAGANYGYTF
DNA: TGCGCCAGCAGCGAGGCAGGGGCTAACTATGGCTACACCTTC

V: TRBV18
D: NA
J: TRBJ1-6
length: 15
size: NA
CDR3: CASSREGDYNSPLHF
DNA: TGTGCCAGCTCACGGGAGGGGGATTATAATTCACCCCTCCACTTT

V: TRBV5-8
D: TRBD1
J: TRBJ1-1
length: 14
size: NA
CDR3: CASSHWTGGTEAFF
DNA: TGTGCCAGCAGCCATTGGACAGGGGGTACTGAAGCTTTCTTT

V: TRBV21-1
D: NA
J: TRBJ1-1
length: 15
size: NA
CDR3: CASSKAWGTRTEAFF
DNA: TGTGCCAGCAGCAAAGCGTGGGGCACCCGAACTGAAGCTTTCTTT

V: TRBV7-9
D: TRBD1
J: TRBJ1-1
length: 18
size: NA
CDR3: CASSLGVTGGYPNTEAFF
DNA: TGTGCCAGCAGCTTAGGGGTGACAGGGGGCTATCCTAACACTGAAGCTTTCTTT

V: TRBV5-1
D: TRBD1
J: TRBJ2-2
length: 15
size: NA
CDR3: CASANGTGDLRELFF
DNA: TGCGCCAGCGCTAATGGGACAGGGGATCTCAGGGAGCTGTTTTTT

V: TRBV7-8
D: NA
J: TRBJ1-1
length: 11
size: few
CDR3: CASSFVTEAFF
DNA: TGTGCCAGCAGCTTCGTTACTGAAGCTTTCTTT

V: TRBV12-3/TRBV12-4
D: NA
J: TRBJ1-2
length: 13
size: NA
CDR3: CASSSGTYYGYTF
DNA: TGTGCCAGCAGTTCCGGGACTTACTATGGCTACACCTTC

V: TRBV9
D: TRBD1
J: TRBJ2-2
length: 15
size: NA
CDR3: CASTGQGVGTGELFF
DNA: TGTGCCAGCACCGGACAGGGGGTAGGCACCGGGGAGCTGTTTTTT

V: TRBV6-5
D: NA
J: TRBJ2-3
length: 15
size: NA
CDR3: CASLSRGFSTDTQYF
DNA: TGTGCCAGCCTCTCCCGGGGTTTTAGCACAGATACGCAGTATTTT

V: TRBV5-1
D: TRBD1
J: TRBJ1-6
length: 14
size: few
CDR3: CASSLDRGNSPLHF
DNA: TGCGCCAGCAGCTTGGACAGGGGGAATTCACCCCTCCACTTT

V: TRBV7-9
D: NA
J: TRBJ1-2
length: 17
size: NA
CDR3: CASSTSSPGPGDYGYTF
DNA: TGTGCCAGCAGCACCTCCTCCCCGGGCCCGGGGGACTATGGCTACACCTTC

V: TRBV6-5
D: NA
J: TRBJ1-5
length: 14
size: NA
CDR3: CASSYGRSNQPQHF
DNA: TGTGCCAGCAGTTACGGGAGGAGCAATCAGCCCCAGCATTTT

V: TRBV5-8
D: NA
J: TRBJ1-3
length: 17
size: few
CDR3: CASSLLGGTSSGNTIYF
DNA: TGTGCCAGCAGCTTACTGGGGGGGACATCCTCTGGAAACACCATATATTTT

V: TRBV7-8
D: NA
J: TRBJ1-5
length: 13
size: NA
CDR3: CASSLSQDQPQHF
DNA: TGTGCCAGCAGCTTATCCCAGGATCAGCCCCAGCATTTT

V: TRBV6-2/TRBV6-3
D: NA
J: TRBJ1-1
length: 13
size: NA
CDR3: CASSPQWNTEAFF
DNA: TGTGCCAGCAGCCCCCAGTGGAACACTGAAGCTTTCTTT

V: TRBV5-1
D: NA
J: TRBJ2-5
length: 14
size: NA
CDR3: CASSGGAPTETQYF
DNA: TGCGCCAGCAGCGGGGGGGCCCCCACTGAGACCCAGTACTTC

V: TRBV6-2/TRBV6-3
D: NA
J: TRBJ1-6
length: 18
size: NA
CDR3: CASSYSFNDYLGNSPLHF
DNA: TGTGCCAGCAGTTACTCATTCAACGACTACCTAGGAAATTCACCCCTCCACTTT

V: TRBV10-3
D: TRBD1
J: TRBJ1-1
length: 17
size: NA
CDR3: CAISGQGTGNRSTEAFF
DNA: TGTGCCATCAGTGGTCAGGGGACAGGTAACAGGAGTACTGAAGCTTTCTTT

V: TRBV4-1
D: NA
J: TRBJ2-5
length: 14
size: NA
CDR3: CASSHVNSGETQYF
DNA: TGCGCCAGCAGCCATGTCAATTCGGGAGAGACCCAGTACTTC

V: TRBV5-1
D: TRBD1
J: TRBJ1-1
length: 14
size: NA
CDR3: CASSPQGAGTEAFF
DNA: TGCGCCAGCAGCCCACAGGGGGCGGGCACTGAAGCTTTCTTT